One sample yielded the 17 T cell receptor beta chains listed below, sequenced in a study of T cell changes during pregnancy in multiple sclerosis. Profiled with immunoSEQ multiplex PCR; TCRdb holds only in-frame clones, not every one. The repertoire holds 79,000 or so clones, with approximately 90% as singletons. Here the sequenced sample was peripheral blood, taken in the first trimester of pregnancy. The receptors stem from a female donor in good health, enrolled as a control in a pregnancy study.

CDR3 region: CASGPSGQETQYF. The CDR3 region has the DNA TGTGCCAGCGGGCCTAGCGGCCAAGAGACCCAGTACTTC. This chain links TRBV5-4 with TRBJ2-5; the match to TRBD2 covers 7 bases. This CDR3 comprises 13 residues. Germline CDR1 SGHNT, CDR2 YYREEE (reference sequence). With V trimmed by 7 bases and J by 1 base, 4 bases remained unmatched.

The chain joins TRBV5-4 to TRBJ2-7; D gene unclear. V lost 2 bases, J lost 1 base, and 13 bases lay in between. CDR3 length: 15 amino acids. The germline V gene encodes CDR1 SGHNT and CDR2 YYREEE (reference sequence). This CDR3 is CASSLDTKISYEQYF. The CDR3 region has the DNA TGTGCCAGCAGCTTAGACACGAAGATTTCCTACGAGCAGTACTTC.

The J gene is TRBJ2-2, the V gene TRBV11-2; TRBD2 agrees at 10 bases. The CDR3 totals 16 residues. V gave up 5 bases and J gave up 1 base; unmatched junction bases: 4. Germline lookup yields CDR1 SGHAT and CDR2 FQNNGV. The CDR3 DNA reads TGTGCCAGCAGCCCCCGACTAGCGGGGAACACCGGGGAGCTGTTTTTT. Translation gives CASSPRLAGNTGELFF.

The chain links TRBV4-1 to TRBJ2-5; 8 positions agree with TRBD2. The germline gives CDR1 MGHRA, CDR2 YSYEKL. The CDR3 length is 16 residues. J was trimmed by 6 bases and V by 4 bases; bases with no gene match: 13. In nucleotides, the CDR3 is TGCGCCAGCAGCCTAAGTGATAGCGGGGTAGGGAAGACCCAGTACTTC. This encodes CASSLSDSGVGKTQYF.

This clone came up many times. The chain recombines TRBV25-1 with TRBJ2-6; D unresolved. In germline, CDR1 is MGHDK, CDR2 SYGVNS. Trimming took 3 bases from V and 13 from J, leaving 10 bases between them. The CDR3 has 12 residues. In nucleotides, the CDR3 is TGTGCCAGCAGTGATTCCGTTTTTGTCCTGACTTTC. Its protein is CASSDSVFVLTF.

The CDR3 DNA sequence: TGCAGCGTTGGACACGGGAACACTGAAGCTTTCTTT. It encodes CSVGHGNTEAFF. The genes are TRBV29-1 and TRBJ1-1; D call uncertain. The CDR3 is 12 amino acids. The V gene lost 4 bases and the J gene lost 1 base, with 7 bases spanning the gap. Looked up from germline, CDR1 is SQVTM and CDR2 is ANQGSEA.

The rearrangement uses TRBV7-2 and TRBJ2-7, with 8 positions matching TRBD2. The CDR3 extends over 15 amino acids. Germline V gene data show CDR1 as SGHTA and CDR2 as FQGNSA. Trimming removed 5 bases from V and 3 bases from J; junction bases left unmatched: 9. The CDR3 DNA follows: TGTGCCAGCAGCCCGGGTGGCGGGGGGTACTACGAGCAGTACTTC. Protein sequence: CASSPGGGGYYEQYF.

V and J are TRBV7-8 and TRBJ1-2, with a possible D match to TRBD1 (6 bases). V was pared by 1 base and J by 8 bases, with 23 bases between. Germline V gene sequence: CDR1 SGHVS, CDR2 FQNEAQ. This CDR3 has 17 residues. CDR3 region: CASSLGPGEDVNVGYTF. The CDR3 DNA sequence: TGTGCCAGCAGCTTAGGGCCAGGGGAAGACGTAAATGTAGGCTACACCTTC.

This rearrangement joins TRBV5-1 to TRBJ2-2; D may be TRBD1 (6 bases). CDR1 is SGHRS and CDR2 is YFSETQ in the germline V gene. This CDR3 spans 15 amino acids. V was clipped by 4 bases and J by 4 bases, with 14 bases between them. Here the CDR3 reads CASSLTGFGTGELFF. The CDR3 nucleotides read TGCGCCAGCAGCCTAACAGGGTTTGGCACCGGGGAGCTGTTTTTT. The full variable domain, its missing parts supplied by reference TRBV5-1 and TRBJ2-2, is KAGVTQTPRYLIKTRGQQVTLSCSPISGHRSVSWYQQTPGQGLQFLFEYFSETQRNKGNFPGRFSGRQFSNSRSEMNVSTLELGDSALYLCASSLTGFGTGELFFGEGSRLTVL.

V gene TRBV7-9 combines with J gene TRBJ1-5; D is possibly TRBD1 (6 bases). Trimming took 0 bases from V and 5 from J, leaving 17 bases between them. CDR1 and CDR2 from the germline V gene are SEHNR and FQNEAQ (reference sequence). The CDR3 extends over 17 amino acids. This chain's CDR3 is CASSLARGPRSDQPQHF. The DNA of the CDR3 is TGTGCCAGCAGCTTAGCGCGGGGGCCTCGGTCTGATCAGCCCCAGCATTTT. Combining the CDR3 with reference TRBV7-9 and TRBJ1-5 gives the whole variable domain DTGVSQNPRHKITKRGQNVTFRCDPISEHNRLYWYRQTLGQGPEFLTYFQNEAQLEKSRLLSDRFSAERPKGSFSTLEIQRTEQGDSAMYLCASSLARGPRSDQPQHFGDGTRLSIL.

This sequence joins TRBV7-2 and TRBJ1-1; D remains unclear. This CDR3 is built from 12 residues. Trimming removed 3 bases at V and 11 bases at J, with 13 bases between. Germline CDR1 and CDR2: SGHTA and FQGNSA. CDR3 loop: CASSFLGVGAFF. CDR3 sequence (DNA): TGTGCCAGCAGCTTCCTCGGAGTCGGGGCTTTCTTT.

The V call is TRBV4-2, the J call TRBJ2-1; D gene ambiguous. Trimming pared 0 bases from V and 8 bases from J, leaving 17 bases between. The CDR3 has 16 amino acids. Germline-derived CDR1 and CDR2 are LGHNA and YNFKEQ. The CDR3 is CASSQEANSIAHEQFF. CDR3 DNA: TGTGCCAGCAGCCAAGAAGCCAATAGCATCGCCCATGAGCAGTTCTTC.

The gene calls are TRBV27 and TRBJ2-6; TRBD1 matches 9 bases. V lost 2 bases, J lost 4 bases, and 9 bases stayed unmatched. The CDR3 spans 18 residues. Germline CDR1 and CDR2: MNHEY and SMNVEV (reference sequence). CDR3 in DNA: TGTGCCAGCAGTTTAAGGGGGGACAGGGCGGCCGGGGCCAACGTCCTGACTTTC. It translates to CASSLRGDRAAGANVLTF.

This chain joins TRBV2 and TRBJ2-2; 7 bases are shared with TRBD1. Germline lookup yields CDR1 SNHLY and CDR2 FYNNEI. The CDR3 loop spans 14 amino acids. V dropped 6 bases and J dropped 4; count of bases not matched to a gene: 5. Here the CDR3 DNA reads TGTGCCAGCAGGACGGGACAGTTCACCGGGGAGCTGTTTTTT. Its protein product is CASRTGQFTGELFF.

This CDR3 is CASSYSSRVFTGELFF. In DNA form, the CDR3 reads TGTGCCAGCAGTTACAGTAGCAGGGTGTTCACCGGGGAGCTGTTTTTT. The J gene is TRBJ2-2, the V gene TRBV6-5, with a weak D call TRBD1 (5 bases). This CDR3 is 16 amino acids long. Trimming took 2 bases from V and 4 from J, leaving 14 bases between them. CDR1 and CDR2 (germline): MNHEY, SVGAGI.

This rearrangement joins TRBV7-2 to TRBJ2-7; 8 nucleotides line up with TRBD1. Germline V gene data show CDR1 as SGHTA and CDR2 as FQGNSA. Trimming took 3 bases from V and 4 from J; bases not matched to a gene: 2. This CDR3 is built from 13 residues. The CDR3 spells CASSFQGAYEQYF. The CDR3 DNA is TGTGCCAGCAGCTTCCAGGGGGCTTACGAGCAGTACTTC.

J is TRBJ1-6 and V is TRBV4-1, with TRBD1 as a possible D gene (5 bases). CDR3 length: 16 amino acids. CDR1 is MGHRA, CDR2 YSYEKL, per germline. V was trimmed by 1 base and J by 8 bases, leaving 15 bases between them. The CDR3 sequence: CASSQVREFRDSPLHF. In DNA, the CDR3 is TGCGCCAGCAGCCAAGTGCGGGAGTTCAGGGATTCACCCCTCCACTTT.